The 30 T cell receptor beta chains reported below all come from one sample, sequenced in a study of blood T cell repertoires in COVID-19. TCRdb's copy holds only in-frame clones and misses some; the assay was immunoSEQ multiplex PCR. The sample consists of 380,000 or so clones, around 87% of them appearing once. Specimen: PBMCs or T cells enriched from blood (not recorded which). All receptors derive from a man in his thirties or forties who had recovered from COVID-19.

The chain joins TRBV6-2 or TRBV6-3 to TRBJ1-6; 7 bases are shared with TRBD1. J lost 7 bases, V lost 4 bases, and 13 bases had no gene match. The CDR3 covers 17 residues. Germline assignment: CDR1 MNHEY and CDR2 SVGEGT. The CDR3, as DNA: TGTGCCAGCAGTTGGAGAGGGGGCGCGACTATGAATTCACCCCTCCACTTT. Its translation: CASSWRGGATMNSPLHF.

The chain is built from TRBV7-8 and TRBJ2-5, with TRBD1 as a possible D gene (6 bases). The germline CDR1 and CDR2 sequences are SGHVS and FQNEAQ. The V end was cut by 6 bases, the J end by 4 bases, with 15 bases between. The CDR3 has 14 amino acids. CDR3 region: CASRIIRGGETQYF. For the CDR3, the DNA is TGTGCCAGCAGAATCATTAGAGGGGGAGAGACCCAGTACTTC.

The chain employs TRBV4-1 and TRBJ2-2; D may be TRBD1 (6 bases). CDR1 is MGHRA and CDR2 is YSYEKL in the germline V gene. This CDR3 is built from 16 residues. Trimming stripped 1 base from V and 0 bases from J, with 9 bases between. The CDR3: CASSQATGSNTGELFF. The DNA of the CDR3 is TGCGCCAGCAGCCAAGCAACAGGGTCGAACACCGGGGAGCTGTTTTTT.

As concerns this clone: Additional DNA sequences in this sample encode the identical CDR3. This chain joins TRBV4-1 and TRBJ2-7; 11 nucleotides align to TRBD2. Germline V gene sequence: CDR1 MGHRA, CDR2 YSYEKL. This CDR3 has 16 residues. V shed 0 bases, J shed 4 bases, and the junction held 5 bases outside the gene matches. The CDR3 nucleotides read TGCGCCAGCAGCCAAGATCCCGGGACTAGCGGTTACGAGCAGTACTTC. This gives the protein CASSQDPGTSGYEQYF.

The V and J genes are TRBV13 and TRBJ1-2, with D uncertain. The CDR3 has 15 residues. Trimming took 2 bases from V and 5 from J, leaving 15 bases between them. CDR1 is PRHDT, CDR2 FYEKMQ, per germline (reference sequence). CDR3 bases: TGTGCCAGCAGCTTATCGGGAGGGCCTACTTATGGCTACACCTTC. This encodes CASSLSGGPTYGYTF.

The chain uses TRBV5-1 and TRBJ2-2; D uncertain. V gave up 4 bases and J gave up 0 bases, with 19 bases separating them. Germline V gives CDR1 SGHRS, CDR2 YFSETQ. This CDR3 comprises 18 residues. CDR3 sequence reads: CASSPWLTTRSNTGELFF. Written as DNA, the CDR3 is TGCGCCAGCAGCCCATGGCTTACTACGAGGTCGAACACCGGGGAGCTGTTTTTT.

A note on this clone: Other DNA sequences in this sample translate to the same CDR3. CDR3 in amino acids: CATSRDRGNQPQHF. Here the CDR3 DNA reads TGTGCCACCAGCAGGGACAGGGGAAATCAGCCCCAGCATTTT. The J gene is TRBJ1-5, the V gene TRBV15, with TRBD1 matching over 9 bases. From germline, CDR1 is LNHNV and CDR2 YYDKDF (reference sequence). Trimming at V came to 3 bases and at J to 4 bases, leaving 1 base not matched to a gene. CDR3 size: 14 residues.

This CDR3 reads CASGTGGTEAFF. CDR3 DNA sequence: TGTGCCAGCGGTACAGGGGGGACTGAAGCTTTCTTT. The chain couples TRBV18 to TRBJ1-1; 8 nucleotides align to TRBD1. The CDR3 is made up of 12 amino acids. CDR1 and CDR2 (germline): KGHSH, LQKENI. V shed 8 bases, J shed 5 bases, and the junction held 4 bases outside the gene matches.

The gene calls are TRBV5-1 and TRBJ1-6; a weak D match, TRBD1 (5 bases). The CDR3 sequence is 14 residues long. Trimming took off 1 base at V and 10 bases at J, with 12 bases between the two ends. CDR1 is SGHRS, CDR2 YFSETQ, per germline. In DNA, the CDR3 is TGCGCCAGCAGCTTGAAAGGGGTCCTGTCACCCCTCCACTTT. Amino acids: CASSLKGVLSPLHF.

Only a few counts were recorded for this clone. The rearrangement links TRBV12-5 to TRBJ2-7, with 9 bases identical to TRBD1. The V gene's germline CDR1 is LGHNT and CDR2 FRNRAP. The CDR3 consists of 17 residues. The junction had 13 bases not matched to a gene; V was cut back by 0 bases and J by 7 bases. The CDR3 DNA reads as TGTGCTAGTGGTTTGGTCGCCCCGGGACAGGGATTATATGAGCAGTACTTC. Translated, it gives CASGLVAPGQGLYEQYF. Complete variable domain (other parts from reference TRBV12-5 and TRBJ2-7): DARVTQTPRHKVTEMGQEVTMRCQPILGHNTVFWYRQTMMQGLELLAYFRNRAPLDDSGMPKDRFSAEMPDATLATLKIQPSEPRDSAVYFCASGLVAPGQGLYEQYFGPGTRLTVT.

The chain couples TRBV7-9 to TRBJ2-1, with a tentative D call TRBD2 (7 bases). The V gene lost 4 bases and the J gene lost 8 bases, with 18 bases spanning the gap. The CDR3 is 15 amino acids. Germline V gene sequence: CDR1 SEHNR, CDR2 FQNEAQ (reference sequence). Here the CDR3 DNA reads TGTGCCAGCAGCTCGTCCGAGGGGGGGCTTCATGAGCAGTTCTTC. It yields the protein CASSSSEGGLHEQFF.

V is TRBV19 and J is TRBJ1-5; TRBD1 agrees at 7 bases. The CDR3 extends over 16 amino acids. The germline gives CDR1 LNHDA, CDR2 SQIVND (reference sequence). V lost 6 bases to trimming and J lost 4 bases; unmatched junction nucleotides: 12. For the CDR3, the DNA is TGTGCCAGTAGGTCACCCGGGACAGTCCTTAATCAGCCCCAGCATTTT. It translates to CASRSPGTVLNQPQHF. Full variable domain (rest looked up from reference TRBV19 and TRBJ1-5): DGGITQSPKYLFRKEGQNVTLSCEQNLNHDAMYWYRQDPGQGLRLIYYSQIVNDFQKGDIAEGYSVSREKKESFPLTVTSAQKNPTAFYLCASRSPGTVLNQPQHFGDGTRLSIL.

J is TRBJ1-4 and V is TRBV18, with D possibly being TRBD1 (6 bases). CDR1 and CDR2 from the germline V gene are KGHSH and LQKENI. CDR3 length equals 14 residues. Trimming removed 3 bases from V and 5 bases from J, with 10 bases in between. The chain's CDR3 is CASSPAGENEKLFF. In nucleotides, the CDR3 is TGTGCCAGCTCACCTGCAGGGGAAAATGAAAAACTGTTTTTT.

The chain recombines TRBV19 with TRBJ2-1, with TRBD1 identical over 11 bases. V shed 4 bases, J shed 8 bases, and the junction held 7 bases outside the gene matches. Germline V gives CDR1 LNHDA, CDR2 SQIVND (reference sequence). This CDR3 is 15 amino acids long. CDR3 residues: CASSTDRGQIDEQFF. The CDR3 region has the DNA TGTGCCAGTAGTACGGACAGGGGGCAGATCGATGAGCAGTTCTTC.

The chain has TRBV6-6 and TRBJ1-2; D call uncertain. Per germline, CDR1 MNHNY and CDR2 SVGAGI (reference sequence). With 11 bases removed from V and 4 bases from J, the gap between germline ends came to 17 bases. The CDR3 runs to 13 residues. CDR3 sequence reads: CAFAVEPRYGYTF. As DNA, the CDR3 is TGTGCCTTCGCCGTAGAGCCCCGCTATGGCTACACCTTC.

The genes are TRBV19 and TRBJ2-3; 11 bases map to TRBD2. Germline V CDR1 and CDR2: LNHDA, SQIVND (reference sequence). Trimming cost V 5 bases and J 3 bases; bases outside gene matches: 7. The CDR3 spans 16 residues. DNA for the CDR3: TGTGCCAGTAGTGCCTTAGCGGGGGGGCTGACAGATACGCAGTATTTT. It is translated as CASSALAGGLTDTQYF.

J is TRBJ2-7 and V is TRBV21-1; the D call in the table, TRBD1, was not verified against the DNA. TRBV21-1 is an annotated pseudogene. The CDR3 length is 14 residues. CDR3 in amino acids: CASSKRQRSYEQYF. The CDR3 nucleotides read TGTGCCAGCAGCAAAAGACAGAGGAGTTACGAGCAGTACTTC.

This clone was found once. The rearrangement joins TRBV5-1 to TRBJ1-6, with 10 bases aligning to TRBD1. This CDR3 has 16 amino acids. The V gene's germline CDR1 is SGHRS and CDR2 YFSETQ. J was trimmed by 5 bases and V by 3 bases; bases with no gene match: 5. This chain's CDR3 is CASSSGTGANNSPLHF. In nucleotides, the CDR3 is TGCGCCAGCAGCTCCGGGACAGGGGCCAATAATTCACCCCTCCACTTT.

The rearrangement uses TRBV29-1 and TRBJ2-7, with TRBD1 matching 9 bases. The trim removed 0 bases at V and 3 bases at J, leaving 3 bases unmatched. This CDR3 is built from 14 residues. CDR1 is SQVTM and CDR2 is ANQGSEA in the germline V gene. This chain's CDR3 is CSVEEPGQGYEQYF. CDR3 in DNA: TGCAGCGTTGAAGAACCGGGACAGGGCTACGAGCAGTACTTC.

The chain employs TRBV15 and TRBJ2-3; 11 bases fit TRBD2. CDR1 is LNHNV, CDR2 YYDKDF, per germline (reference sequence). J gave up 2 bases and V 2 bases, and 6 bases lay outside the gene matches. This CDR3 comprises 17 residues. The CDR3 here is CATSRSSGGTLTDTQYF. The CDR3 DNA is TGTGCCACCAGCAGATCTAGCGGGGGGACGCTCACAGATACGCAGTATTTT.

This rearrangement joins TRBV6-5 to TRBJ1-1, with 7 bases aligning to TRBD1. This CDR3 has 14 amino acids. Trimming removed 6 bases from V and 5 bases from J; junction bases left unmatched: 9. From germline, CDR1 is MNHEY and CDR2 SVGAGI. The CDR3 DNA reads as TGTGCCAGCAGCCTACAGGGGTGGGGAACTGAAGCTTTCTTT. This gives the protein CASSLQGWGTEAFF.

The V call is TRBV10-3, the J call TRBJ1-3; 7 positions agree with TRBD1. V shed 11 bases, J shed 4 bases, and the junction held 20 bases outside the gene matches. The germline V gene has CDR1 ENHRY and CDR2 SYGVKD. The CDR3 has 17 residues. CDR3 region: CAVAWTGFQLGGNTIYF. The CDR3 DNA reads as TGTGCCGTGGCTTGGACAGGATTCCAACTTGGAGGAAACACCATATATTTT.

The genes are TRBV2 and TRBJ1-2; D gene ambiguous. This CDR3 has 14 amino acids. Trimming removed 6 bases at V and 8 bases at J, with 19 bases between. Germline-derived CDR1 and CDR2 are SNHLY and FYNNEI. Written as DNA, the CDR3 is TGTGCCAGCAGCCCGTTCGCCGGTAACAGAGGCTACACCTTC. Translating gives CASSPFAGNRGYTF.

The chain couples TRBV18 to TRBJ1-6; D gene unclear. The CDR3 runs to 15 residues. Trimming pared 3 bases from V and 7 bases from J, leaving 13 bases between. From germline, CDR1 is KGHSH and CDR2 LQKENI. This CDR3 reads CASSPPEAGNSPLHF. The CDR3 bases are TGTGCCAGCTCACCTCCGGAAGCGGGGAATTCACCCCTCCACTTT.

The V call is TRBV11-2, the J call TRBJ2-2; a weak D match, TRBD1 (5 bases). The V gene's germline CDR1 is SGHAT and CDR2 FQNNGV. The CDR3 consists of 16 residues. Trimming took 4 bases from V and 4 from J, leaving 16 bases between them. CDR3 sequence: CASSSNWWTLTGELFF. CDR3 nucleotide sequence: TGTGCCAGCAGCTCGAACTGGTGGACACTCACCGGGGAGCTGTTTTTT.

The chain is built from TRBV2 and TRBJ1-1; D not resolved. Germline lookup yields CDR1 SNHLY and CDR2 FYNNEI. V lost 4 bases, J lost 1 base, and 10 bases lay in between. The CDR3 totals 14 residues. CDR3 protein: CASSGYSPNTEAFF. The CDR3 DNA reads TGTGCCAGCAGTGGGTACAGTCCGAACACTGAAGCTTTCTTT. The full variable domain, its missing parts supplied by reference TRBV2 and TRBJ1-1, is EPEVTQTPSHQVTQMGQEVILRCVPISNHLYFYWYRQILGQKVEFLVSFYNNEISEKSEIFDDQFSVERPDGSNFTLKIRSTKLEDSAMYFCASSGYSPNTEAFFGQGTRLTVV.

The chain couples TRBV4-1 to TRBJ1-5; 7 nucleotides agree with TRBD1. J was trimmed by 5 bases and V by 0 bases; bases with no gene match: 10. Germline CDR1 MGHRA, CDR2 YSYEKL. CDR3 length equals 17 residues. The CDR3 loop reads CASSQDEGRGKYQPQHF. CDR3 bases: TGCGCCAGCAGCCAAGACGAGGGCAGGGGGAAGTATCAGCCCCAGCATTTT.

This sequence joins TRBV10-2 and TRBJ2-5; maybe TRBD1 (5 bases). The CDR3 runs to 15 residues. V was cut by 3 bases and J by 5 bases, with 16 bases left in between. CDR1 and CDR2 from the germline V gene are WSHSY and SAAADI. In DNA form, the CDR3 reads TGCGCCAGCAGTGAAGGCTTTGCTGGGGCCGAGACCCAGTACTTC. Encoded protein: CASSEGFAGAETQYF.

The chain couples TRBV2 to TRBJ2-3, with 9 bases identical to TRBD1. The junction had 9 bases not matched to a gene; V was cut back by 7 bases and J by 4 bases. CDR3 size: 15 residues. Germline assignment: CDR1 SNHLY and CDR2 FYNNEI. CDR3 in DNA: TGTGCCAGCACTTGGGGACAGGGCCGGGCAGATACGCAGTATTTT. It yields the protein CASTWGQGRADTQYF.

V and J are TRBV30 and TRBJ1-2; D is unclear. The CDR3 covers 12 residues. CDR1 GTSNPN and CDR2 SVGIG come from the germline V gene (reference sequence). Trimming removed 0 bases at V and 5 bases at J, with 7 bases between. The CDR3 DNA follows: TGTGCCTGGAGTGTTAGCTATTATGGCTACACCTTC. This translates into CAWSVSYYGYTF.